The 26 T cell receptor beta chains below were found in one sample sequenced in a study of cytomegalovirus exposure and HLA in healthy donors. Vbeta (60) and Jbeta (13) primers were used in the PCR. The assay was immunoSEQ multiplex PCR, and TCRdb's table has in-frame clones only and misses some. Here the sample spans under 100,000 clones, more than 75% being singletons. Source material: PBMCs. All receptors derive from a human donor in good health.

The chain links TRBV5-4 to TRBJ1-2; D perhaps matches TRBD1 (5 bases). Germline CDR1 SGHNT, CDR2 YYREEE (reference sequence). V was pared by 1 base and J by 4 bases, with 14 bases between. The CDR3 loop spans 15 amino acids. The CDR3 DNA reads TGTGCCAGCAGCTTGTTAATAGGGGTTTCCTATGGCTACACCTTC. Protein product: CASSLLIGVSYGYTF.

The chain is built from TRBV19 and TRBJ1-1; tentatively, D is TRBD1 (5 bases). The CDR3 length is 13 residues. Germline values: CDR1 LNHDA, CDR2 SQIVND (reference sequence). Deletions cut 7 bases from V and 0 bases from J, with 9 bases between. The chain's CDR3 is CASTRQMNTEAFF. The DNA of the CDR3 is TGTGCCAGTACTAGACAGATGAACACTGAAGCTTTCTTT.

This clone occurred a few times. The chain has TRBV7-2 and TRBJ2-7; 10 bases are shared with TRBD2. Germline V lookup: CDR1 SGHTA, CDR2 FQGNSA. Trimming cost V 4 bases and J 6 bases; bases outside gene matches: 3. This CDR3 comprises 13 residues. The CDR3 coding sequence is TGTGCCAGCAGCTCAAGGACTAGCGGCGAGCAGTACTTC. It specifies CASSSRTSGEQYF.

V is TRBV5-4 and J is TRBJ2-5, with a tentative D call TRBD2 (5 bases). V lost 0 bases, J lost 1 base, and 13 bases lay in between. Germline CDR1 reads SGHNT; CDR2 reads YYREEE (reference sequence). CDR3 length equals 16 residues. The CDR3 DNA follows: TGTGCCAGCAGCTTGGGTGACTACCCTGCCCAAGAGACCCAGTACTTC. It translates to CASSLGDYPAQETQYF.

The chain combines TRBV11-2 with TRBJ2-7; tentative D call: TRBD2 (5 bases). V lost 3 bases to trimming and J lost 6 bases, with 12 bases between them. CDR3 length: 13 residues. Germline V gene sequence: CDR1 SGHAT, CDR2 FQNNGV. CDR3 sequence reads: CASSFRLEGEQYF. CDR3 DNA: TGTGCCAGCAGCTTCAGGCTAGAGGGCGAGCAGTACTTC.

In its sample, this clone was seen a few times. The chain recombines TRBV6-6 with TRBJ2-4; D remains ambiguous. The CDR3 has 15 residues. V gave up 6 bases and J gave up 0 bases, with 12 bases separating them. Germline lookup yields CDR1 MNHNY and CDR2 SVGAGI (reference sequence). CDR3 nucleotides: TGTGCCAGCAGCGCGCCTTATGGAGCCAAAAACATTCAGTACTTC. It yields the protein CASSAPYGAKNIQYF.

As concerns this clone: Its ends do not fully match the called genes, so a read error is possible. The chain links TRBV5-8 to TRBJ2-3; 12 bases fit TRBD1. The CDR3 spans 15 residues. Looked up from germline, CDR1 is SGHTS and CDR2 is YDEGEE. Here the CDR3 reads CASRLGQGATDTQYF. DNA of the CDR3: TGTGCCAGCAGATTGGGACAGGGGGCCACAGATACGCAGTATTTT.

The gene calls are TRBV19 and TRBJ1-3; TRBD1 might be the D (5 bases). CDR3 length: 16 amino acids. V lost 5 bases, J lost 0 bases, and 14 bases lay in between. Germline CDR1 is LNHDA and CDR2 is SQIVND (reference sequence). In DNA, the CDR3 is TGTGCCAGTAGTTATATTCAGGGCATCTCTGGAAACACCATATATTTT. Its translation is CASSYIQGISGNTIYF.

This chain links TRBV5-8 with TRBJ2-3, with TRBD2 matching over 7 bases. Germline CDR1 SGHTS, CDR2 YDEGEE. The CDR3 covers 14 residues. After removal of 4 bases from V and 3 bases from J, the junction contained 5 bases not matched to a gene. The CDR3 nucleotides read TGTGCCAGCAGCGGCGGGGGAAGGACAGATACGCAGTATTTT. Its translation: CASSGGGRTDTQYF.

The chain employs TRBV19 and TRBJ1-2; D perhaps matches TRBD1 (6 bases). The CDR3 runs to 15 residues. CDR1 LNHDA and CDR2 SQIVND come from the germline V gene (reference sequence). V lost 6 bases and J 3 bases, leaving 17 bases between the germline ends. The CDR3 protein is CASSQGQGRYYGYTF. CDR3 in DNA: TGTGCCAGTAGCCAGGGGCAGGGGAGATACTATGGCTACACCTTC.

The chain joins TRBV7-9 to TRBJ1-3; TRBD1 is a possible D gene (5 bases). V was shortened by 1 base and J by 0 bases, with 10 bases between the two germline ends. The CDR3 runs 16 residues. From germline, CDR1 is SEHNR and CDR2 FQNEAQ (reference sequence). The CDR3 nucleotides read TGTGCCAGCAGCTTAGTCCAGGGTAACTCTGGAAACACCATATATTTT. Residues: CASSLVQGNSGNTIYF.

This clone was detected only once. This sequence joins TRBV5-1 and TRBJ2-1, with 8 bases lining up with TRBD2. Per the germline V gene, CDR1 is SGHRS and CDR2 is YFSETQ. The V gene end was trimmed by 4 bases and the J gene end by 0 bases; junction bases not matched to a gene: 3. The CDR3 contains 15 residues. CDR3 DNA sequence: TGCGCCAGCAGCCACAGCGGGAGCTCCTACAATGAGCAGTTCTTC. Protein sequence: CASSHSGSSYNEQFF. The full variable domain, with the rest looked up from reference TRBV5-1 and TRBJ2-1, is KAGVTQTPRYLIKTRGQQVTLSCSPISGHRSVSWYQQTPGQGLQFLFEYFSETQRNKGNFPGRFSGRQFSNSRSEMNVSTLELGDSALYLCASSHSGSSYNEQFFGPGTRLTVL.

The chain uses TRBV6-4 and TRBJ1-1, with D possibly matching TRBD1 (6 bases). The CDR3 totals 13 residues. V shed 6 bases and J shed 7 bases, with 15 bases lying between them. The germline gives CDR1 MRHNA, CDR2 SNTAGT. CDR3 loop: CASSYSLQGEAFF. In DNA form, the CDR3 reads TGTGCCAGCAGCTACTCACTACAGGGTGAAGCTTTCTTT.

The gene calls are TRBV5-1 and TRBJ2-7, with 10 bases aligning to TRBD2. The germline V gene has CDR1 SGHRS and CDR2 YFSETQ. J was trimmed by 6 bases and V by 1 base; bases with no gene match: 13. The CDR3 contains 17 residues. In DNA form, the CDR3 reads TGCGCCAGCAGCTTGAGTCTAGCGGGAGTCCCCCGGGGCGAGCAGTACTTC. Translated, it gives CASSLSLAGVPRGEQYF.

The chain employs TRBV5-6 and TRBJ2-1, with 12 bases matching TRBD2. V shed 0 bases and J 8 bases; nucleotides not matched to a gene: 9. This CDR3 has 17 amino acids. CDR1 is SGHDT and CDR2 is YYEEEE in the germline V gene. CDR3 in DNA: TGTGCCAGCAGCTTGGTAATTACTAGCGGGGGGTATCATGAGCAGTTCTTC. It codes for CASSLVITSGGYHEQFF.

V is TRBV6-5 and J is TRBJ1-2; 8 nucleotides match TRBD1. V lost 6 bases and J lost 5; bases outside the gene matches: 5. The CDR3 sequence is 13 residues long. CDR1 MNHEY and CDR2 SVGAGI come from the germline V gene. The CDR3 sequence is CASRPTGGYGYTF. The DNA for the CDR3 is TGTGCCAGCAGACCCACAGGGGGGTATGGCTACACCTTC.

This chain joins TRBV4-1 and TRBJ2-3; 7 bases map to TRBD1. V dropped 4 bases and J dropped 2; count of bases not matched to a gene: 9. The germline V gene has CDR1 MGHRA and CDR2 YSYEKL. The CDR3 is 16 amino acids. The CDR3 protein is CASSRRDSQYTDTQYF. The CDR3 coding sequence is TGCGCCAGCAGCCGCCGGGACAGCCAATACACAGATACGCAGTATTTT.

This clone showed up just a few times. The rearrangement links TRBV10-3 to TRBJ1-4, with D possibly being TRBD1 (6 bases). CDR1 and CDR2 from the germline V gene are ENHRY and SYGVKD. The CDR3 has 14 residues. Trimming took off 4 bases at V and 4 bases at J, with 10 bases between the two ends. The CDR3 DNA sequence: TGTGCCATCAGTGGTGGACAGTTTAATGAAAAACTGTTTTTT. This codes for CAISGGQFNEKLFF.

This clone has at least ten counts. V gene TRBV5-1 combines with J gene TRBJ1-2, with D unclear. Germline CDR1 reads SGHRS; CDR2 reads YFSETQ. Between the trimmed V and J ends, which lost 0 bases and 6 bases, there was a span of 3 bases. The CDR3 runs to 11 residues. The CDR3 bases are TGCGCCAGCAGCTTGGGTAATGGCTACACCTTC. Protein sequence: CASSLGNGYTF.

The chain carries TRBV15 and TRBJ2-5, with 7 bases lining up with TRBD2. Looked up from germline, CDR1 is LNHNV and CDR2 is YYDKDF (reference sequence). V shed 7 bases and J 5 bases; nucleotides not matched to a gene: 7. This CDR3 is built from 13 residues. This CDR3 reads CATTSGGWETQYF. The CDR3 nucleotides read TGTGCCACCACCTCCGGGGGGTGGGAGACCCAGTACTTC.

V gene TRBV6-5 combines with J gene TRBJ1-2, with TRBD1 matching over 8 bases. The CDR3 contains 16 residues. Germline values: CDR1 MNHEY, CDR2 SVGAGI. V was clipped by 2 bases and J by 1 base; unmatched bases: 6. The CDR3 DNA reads TGTGCCAGCAGTTACGACAGGGGTCACATTAACTATGGCTACACCTTC. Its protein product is CASSYDRGHINYGYTF.

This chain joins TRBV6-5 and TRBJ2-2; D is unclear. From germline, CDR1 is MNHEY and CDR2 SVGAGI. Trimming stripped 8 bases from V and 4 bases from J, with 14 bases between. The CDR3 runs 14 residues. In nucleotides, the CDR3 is TGTGCCAGCGCATCCCCCTATACCACCGGGGAGCTGTTTTTT. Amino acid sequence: CASASPYTTGELFF.

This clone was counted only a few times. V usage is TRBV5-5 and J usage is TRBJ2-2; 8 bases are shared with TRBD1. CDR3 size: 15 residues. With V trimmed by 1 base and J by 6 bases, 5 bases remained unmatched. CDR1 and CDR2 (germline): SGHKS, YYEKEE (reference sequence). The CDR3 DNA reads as TGTGCCAGCAGCTTGTCTACAGGGGGTCCCGGGGAGCTGTTTTTT. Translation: CASSLSTGGPGELFF. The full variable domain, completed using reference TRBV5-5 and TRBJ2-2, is DAGVTQSPTHLIKTRGQQVTLRCSPISGHKSVSWYQQVLGQGPQFIFQYYEKEERGRGNFPDRFSARQFPNYSSELNVNALLLGDSALYLCASSLSTGGPGELFFGEGSRLTVL.

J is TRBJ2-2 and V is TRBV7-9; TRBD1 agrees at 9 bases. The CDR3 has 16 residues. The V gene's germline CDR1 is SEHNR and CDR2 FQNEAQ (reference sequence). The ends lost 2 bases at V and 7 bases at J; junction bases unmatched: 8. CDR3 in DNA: TGTGCCAGCAGCTTAATTCGGACAGGGGATTTCGGGGAGCTGTTTTTT. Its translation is CASSLIRTGDFGELFF.

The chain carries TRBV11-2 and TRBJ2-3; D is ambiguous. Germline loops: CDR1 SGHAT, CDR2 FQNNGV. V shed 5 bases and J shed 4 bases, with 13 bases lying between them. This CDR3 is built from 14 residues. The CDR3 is CASSPLTRPDTQYF. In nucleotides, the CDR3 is TGTGCCAGCAGCCCCCTGACTCGCCCAGATACGCAGTATTTT.

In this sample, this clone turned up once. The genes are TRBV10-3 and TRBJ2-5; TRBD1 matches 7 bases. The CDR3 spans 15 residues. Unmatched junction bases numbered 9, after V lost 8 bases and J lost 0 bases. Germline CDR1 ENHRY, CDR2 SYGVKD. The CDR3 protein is CAILDQTGYQETQYF. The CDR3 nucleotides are TGTGCCATCCTGGATCAGACAGGGTACCAAGAGACCCAGTACTTC.